The rows below give T cell receptor beta chains drawn from one sample of a study of T cells in Graves' hyperthyroidism and ophthalmopathy. MiXCR, run by TCRdb on the multiplex PCR reads, gives a single entry per CDR3 protein. The repertoire holds about 200,000 distinct CDR3 sequences, with more than 15% as singletons. Sequences were obtained from blood. The receptors derive from a man over 45 with Graves' hyperthyroidism. Both conserved end residues are part of each CDR3. Each record gives: D gene, V gene, clone size, J gene, CDR3 protein, CDR3 DNA. D genes are given only for firm matches. Only some rows state a clone size, as once, few, many or a class for expanded clones.

>TRBD2|TRBV5-1|-|TRBJ2-1
CASSLGLAGGPNEQFF
TGCGCCAGCAGCCTAGGACTAGCGGGAGGACCGAATGAGCAGTTCTTC
>-|TRBV2|many|TRBJ1-5
CASRRGTNQPQHF
TGTGCCAGCAGGCGAGGGACCAATCAGCCCCAGCATTTT
>-|TRBV11-3|few|TRBJ2-5
CASSFRQRSIETQYF
TGTGCCAGCAGCTTCCGACAGCGATCGATAGAGACCCAGTACTTC
>-|TRBV7-9|many|TRBJ1-2
CASSRDNYGYTF
TGTGCCAGCAGCCGTGACAACTATGGCTACACCTTC
>TRBD1|TRBV28|few|TRBJ1-2
CASSLDRGPTF
TGTGCCAGCAGTTTAGACAGGGGACCCACCTTC
>-|TRBV20-1|many|TRBJ2-1
CSAAAGQYEQFF
TGCAGTGCCGCGGCGGGTCAGTATGAGCAGTTCTTC
>-|TRBV28|few|TRBJ1-3
CASSFGGAGNTIYF
TGTGCCAGCAGTTTTGGGGGTGCTGGAAACACCATATATTTT
>-|TRBV6-2/TRBV6-3|-|TRBJ2-7
CASMGGRSTEQYF
TGTGCCAGCATGGGGGGCAGGTCCACCGAGCAGTACTTC
>TRBD2|TRBV5-8|many|TRBJ2-5
CASSLAGTSGKETQYF
TGTGCCAGCAGCTTGGCCGGGACTAGCGGGAAAGAGACCCAGTACTTC
>-|TRBV27|many|TRBJ2-2
CASRLLGVAGELFF
TGTGCCAGCAGATTGCTGGGGGTGGCCGGGGAGCTGTTTTTT
>TRBD1|TRBV30|-|TRBJ1-1
CAWRGQALNTEAFF
TGTGCCTGGAGGGGACAGGCTCTGAACACTGAAGCTTTCTTT
>-|TRBV12-3/TRBV12-4|once|TRBJ2-7
CASTRNLAYEQYF
TGTGCCAGCACCCGGAACCTCGCCTACGAGCAGTACTTC
>-|TRBV4-2|once|TRBJ1-6
CASSQPGGRSSYNSPLHF
TGTGCCAGCAGCCAACCAGGAGGACGGAGCTCCTATAATTCACCCCTCCACTTT
>-|TRBV18|few|TRBJ2-3
CASSPRRAGLSDTQYF
TGTGCCAGCTCACCACGCAGGGCAGGTCTCTCAGATACGCAGTATTTT
>-|TRBV12-3/TRBV12-4|-|TRBJ1-3
CASNPRSSGNTIYF
TGTGCCAGCAACCCTAGGAGCTCTGGAAACACCATATATTTT
>TRBD2|TRBV24-1|many|TRBJ2-5
CATSDSIAGLGETQYF
TGTGCCACCAGTGATTCTATAGCGGGTCTGGGAGAGACCCAGTACTTC
>TRBD2|TRBV20-1|many|TRBJ2-2
CSAYGTSGEAAGELFF
TGCAGTGCTTACGGGACTAGCGGGGAGGCGGCCGGGGAGCTGTTTTTT
>-|TRBV6-2/TRBV6-3|-|TRBJ2-1
CASSDTRGQGSRNEQFF
TGTGCCAGCAGTGACACGCGTGGGCAGGGGAGTAGGAATGAGCAGTTCTTC
>-|TRBV5-4|few|TRBJ1-2
CASSLDATGYTF
TGTGCCAGCAGCTTGGACGCGACGGGCTACACCTTC
>-|TRBV20-1|many|TRBJ2-7
CSARDSYEQYF
TGCAGTGCTAGGGATTCCTACGAGCAGTACTTC
>-|TRBV30|few|TRBJ2-5
CAWSVVLGETQYF
TGTGCCTGGAGTGTAGTGCTGGGAGAGACCCAGTACTTC
>TRBD1|TRBV5-1|-|TRBJ1-1
CASSLGRDRHTEAFF
TGCGCCAGCAGCTTGGGACGGGACAGACACACTGAAGCTTTCTTT
>TRBD1|TRBV6-1|-|TRBJ2-7
CASSEADREEQYF
TGTGCCAGCAGTGAAGCGGACAGGGAGGAGCAGTACTTC
>TRBD2|TRBV29-1|-|TRBJ2-1
CSVEGGTSGTYNEQFF
TGCAGCGTTGAAGGCGGGACTAGCGGGACCTACAATGAGCAGTTCTTC
>-|TRBV7-9|-|TRBJ2-1
CASTLSLGGQQFF
TGTGCCAGCACCCTGTCCCTCGGGGGACAGCAGTTCTTC
>TRBD2|TRBV20-1|few|TRBJ2-1
CGAKSGSLIHEQFF
TGCGGTGCTAAAAGCGGGAGCTTAATCCATGAGCAGTTCTTC
>TRBD1|TRBV28|many|TRBJ2-5
CASSPSGGGETQYF
TGTGCCAGCAGTCCCTCAGGGGGCGGGGAGACCCAGTACTTC
>-|TRBV13|many|TRBJ2-4
CASSFDQAKNIQYF
TGTGCCAGCAGCTTCGACCAAGCCAAAAACATTCAGTACTTC
>-|TRBV12-3/TRBV12-4|-|TRBJ1-4
CASSYRMPNEKLFF
TGTGCCAGCAGTTACAGGATGCCTAATGAAAAACTGTTTTTT
>-|TRBV5-5|many|TRBJ2-7
CASSSVNEQYF
TGTGCCAGCAGCTCGGTGAACGAGCAGTACTTC
>TRBD2|TRBV7-9|-|TRBJ2-6
CASSFSMREAGANVLTF
TGTGCCAGCAGCTTTTCTATGCGGGAGGCTGGGGCCAACGTCCTGACTTTC
>TRBD1|TRBV5-1|few|TRBJ1-5
CASSMGTGRYQPQHF
TGCGCCAGCAGCATGGGGACAGGGCGGTATCAGCCCCAGCATTTT
>-|TRBV2|many|TRBJ1-1
CASSEMLQTEAFF
TGTGCCAGCAGTGAAATGCTGCAGACAGAAGCTTTCTTT
>TRBD2|TRBV7-9|many|TRBJ2-7
CASSLVYRGSYEQYF
TGTGCCAGCAGCTTAGTTTACCGCGGGAGTTACGAGCAGTACTTC
>-|TRBV24-1|many|TRBJ2-3
CATSDSTRTSTDTQYF
TGTGCCACCAGTGATTCGACACGAACAAGCACAGATACGCAGTATTTT
>-|TRBV18|many|TRBJ2-3
CASSRAGYTDTQYF
TGTGCCAGCTCTAGGGCGGGGTACACAGATACGCAGTATTTT
>-|TRBV12-5|few|TRBJ1-6
CASGLEFNSPLHF
TGTGCTAGTGGTTTAGAGTTCAACTCACCCCTCCACTTT
>TRBD1|TRBV27|many|TRBJ2-7
CASSLSLPRGSSYEQYF
TGTGCCAGCAGTTTATCTCTCCCCAGGGGGAGCTCCTACGAGCAGTACTTC
>-|TRBV5-1|many|TRBJ2-1
CASSKDSPENNEQFF
TGCGCCAGCAGCAAGGACTCACCTGAGAACAATGAGCAGTTCTTC
>-|TRBV12-3/TRBV12-4|few|TRBJ2-2
CASSLRGDGGELFF
TGTGCCAGCAGTTTGCGAGGGGATGGCGGGGAGCTGTTTTTT
>-|TRBV27|many|TRBJ2-5
CASSLLKGPQYF
TGTGCCAGCAGTTTATTAAAGGGACCGCAGTACTTC
>TRBD2|TRBV9|few|TRBJ2-3
CASSVGGGLEDTQYF
TGTGCCAGCAGCGTAGGCGGGGGGCTTGAAGATACGCAGTATTTT
>TRBD2|TRBV20-1|-|TRBJ2-1
CSARGTSGGSYNEQSF
TGCAGTGCTAGAGGGACTAGCGGAGGCTCCTACAATGAGCAGTCCTTC
>TRBD2|TRBV6-1|many|TRBJ2-3
CASSKLAGGTDTQYF
TGTGCCAGCAGTAAACTAGCGGGAGGAACAGATACGCAGTATTTT
>-|TRBV20-1|-|TRBJ2-1
CSADMTKGGNNEQFF
TGCAGTGCTGATATGACCAAGGGGGGCAACAATGAGCAGTTCTTC
>-|TRBV12-3/TRBV12-4|many|TRBJ1-1
CASSRQSRTQAFF
TGTGCCAGCAGTCGACAGTCGAGAACGCAAGCTTTCTTT
>-|TRBV18|many|TRBJ2-2
CASSPGDTGELFF
TGTGCCAGCTCACCAGGGGACACCGGGGAGCTGTTTTTT
>TRBD2|TRBV14|-|TRBJ2-3
CASSQALAGVGDTQYF
TGTGCCAGCAGCCAAGCTTTGGCGGGAGTGGGAGATACGCAGTATTTT
>-|TRBV3-1|few|TRBJ2-5
CASSQRTIGTQETQYF
TGTGCCAGCAGCCAACGCACGATCGGGACTCAAGAGACCCAGTACTTC
>TRBD2|TRBV7-2|-|TRBJ2-4
CASSLVGTSGILAKNIQYF
TGTGCCAGCAGCTTAGTGGGGACTAGCGGGATCCTAGCCAAAAACATTCAGTACTTC
>TRBD1|TRBV19|-|TRBJ2-4
CASSLTGGADIQYF
TGTGCCAGTAGCTTGACAGGGGGCGCTGACATTCAGTACTTC